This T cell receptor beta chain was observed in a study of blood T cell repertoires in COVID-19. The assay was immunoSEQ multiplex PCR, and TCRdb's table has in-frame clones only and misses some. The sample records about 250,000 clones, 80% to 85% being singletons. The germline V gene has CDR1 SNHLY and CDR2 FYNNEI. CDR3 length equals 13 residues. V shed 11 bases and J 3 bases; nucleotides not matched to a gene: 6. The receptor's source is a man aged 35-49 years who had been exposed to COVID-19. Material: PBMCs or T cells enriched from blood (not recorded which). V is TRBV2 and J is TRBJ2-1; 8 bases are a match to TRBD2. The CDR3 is CAGSTSVYNEQFF. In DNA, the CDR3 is TGTGCCGGTTCGACTAGCGTCTACAATGAGCAGTTCTTC.